The 12 T cell receptor beta chains reported below all come from one sample, sequenced in a study of neurological immune-mediated disorders. MiXCR was run by TCRdb on the 5' RACE reads, yielding one entry per CDR3 protein. Of 55,000 to 65,000 distinct CDR3 sequences in the sample, approximately 4% were seen once. The sequenced material came from PBMCs. These receptors came from a woman between 25 and 40 years old with multiple sclerosis.

This clonotype showed up many times. V is TRBV7-2 and J is TRBJ2-7, with D possibly TRBD1 on 5 matching bases. Trimming removed 5 bases at V and 0 bases at J, with 14 bases between. This CDR3 is built from 15 residues. Germline CDR1 and CDR2: SGHTA and FQGNSA. CDR3 DNA: TGTGCCAGCAGCCGTACAGGAGTCAGCTCCTACGAGCAGTACTTC. It is translated as CASSRTGVSSYEQYF.

This clonotype was observed many times. The chain combines TRBV20-1 with TRBJ1-5; no definite D call. The CDR3 is 14 residues long. The V gene's germline CDR1 is DFQATT and CDR2 SNEGSKA (reference sequence). The V end was cut by 5 bases, the J end by 1 base, with 12 bases between. CDR3 loop: CSAAVGLSNQPQHF. CDR3 DNA: TGCAGTGCTGCGGTGGGTTTGAGCAATCAGCCCCAGCATTTT.

This clonotype showed up many times. The V gene is TRBV7-9, the J gene TRBJ2-7; D gene uncertain. Germline values: CDR1 SEHNR, CDR2 FQNEAQ (reference sequence). The CDR3 length is 14 residues. V shed 7 bases and J shed 2 bases, with 15 bases lying between them. The CDR3 reads CASTGNRNPYEQYF. The CDR3 region has the DNA TGTGCCAGCACAGGAAACCGAAATCCCTACGAGCAGTACTTC.

This clonotype was picked up many times. This chain connects TRBV7-2 to TRBJ1-1; possibly TRBD1 for D (6 bases). Trimming took 5 bases from V and 8 from J, leaving 15 bases between them. CDR1 and CDR2 (germline): SGHTA, FQGNSA. The CDR3 covers 13 residues. The CDR3 sequence: CASSLLTGWEAFF. Written as DNA, the CDR3 is TGTGCCAGCAGCCTACTGACAGGCTGGGAAGCTTTCTTT.

This clonotype showed up many times. The junction departs from germline at one end; a sequencing error may be responsible. This chain connects TRBV4-2 to TRBJ1-2, with D maybe TRBD1 (5 bases). Germline-derived CDR1 and CDR2 are LGHNA and YNFKEQ. The CDR3 runs 12 residues. In DNA form, the CDR3 reads TGTGCCAGCAGCCAAGACAGGGCCCACATCGACTTC. Translation gives CASSQDRAHIDF.

This clonotype has ten or more counts. The chain uses TRBV20-1 and TRBJ2-1; a weak D match, TRBD2 (6 bases). Germline assignment: CDR1 DFQATT and CDR2 SNEGSKA (reference sequence). CDR3 length: 15 amino acids. Trimming took 5 bases from V and 10 from J, leaving 24 bases between them. The CDR3 spells CSASDSGLLPGEQFF. The DNA for the CDR3 is TGCAGTGCTTCCGACAGCGGGCTTCTACCAGGGGAGCAGTTCTTC.

Many counts were recorded for this clonotype. This chain connects TRBV5-1 to TRBJ1-2; TRBD1 aligns across 8 bases. CDR3 size: 15 residues. V shed 4 bases and J 9 bases; nucleotides not matched to a gene: 14. The V gene's germline CDR1 is SGHRS and CDR2 YFSETQ. CDR3 coding DNA: TGCGCCAGCAGCCCTCAAGAGCAGGGGGCATTAAGCTACACCTTC. Its translation: CASSPQEQGALSYTF. Full variable domain (rest looked up from reference TRBV5-1 and TRBJ1-2): KAGVTQTPRYLIKTRGQQVTLSCSPISGHRSVSWYQQTPGQGLQFLFEYFSETQRNKGNFPGRFSGRQFSNSRSEMNVSTLELGDSALYLCASSPQEQGALSYTFGSGTRLTVV.

Note on this clonotype: One base away lies a much larger clone, so this may be a sequencing read error. This chain joins TRBV3-1 and TRBJ1-5; D unresolved. Germline CDR1 and CDR2: LGHDT and YNNKEL (reference sequence). The CDR3 spans 14 residues. V lost 4 bases and J 6 bases, leaving 13 bases between the germline ends. The DNA for the CDR3 is TGTGCCAGCAGCCCCACTAAAAGGGTTCAGCCCCAGCATTTT. Its protein product is CASSPTKRVQPQHF.

At least ten counts were recorded for this clonotype. The rearrangement links TRBV20-1 to TRBJ2-7; D possibly matches TRBD1 or TRBD2 (6 bases each). Germline V lookup: CDR1 DFQATT, CDR2 SNEGSKA (reference sequence). Deletions cut 2 bases from V and 3 bases from J, with 17 bases between. This CDR3 has 15 amino acids. CDR3 amino acids: CSARSGQGQIYEQYF. As DNA, the CDR3 is TGCAGTGCTAGAAGCGGGCAGGGACAAATCTACGAGCAGTACTTC.

This clonotype was seen repeatedly, ten times or more. The CDR3 DNA reads as TGCAGTGCTAGTGGGATCAATGAGCAGTTCTTC. Translation: CSASGINEQFF. The J gene is TRBJ2-1, the V gene TRBV20-1, with D unresolved. V gave up 3 bases and J gave up 6 bases, with 6 bases separating them. Germline V gene lookup returns CDR1 DFQATT and CDR2 SNEGSKA (reference sequence). CDR3 length equals 11 residues.

In its sample, this clonotype was seen many times. This chain uses TRBV2 with TRBJ2-4, with D unresolved. The CDR3 covers 16 residues. Trimming shortened V by 2 bases and J by 0 bases, and 11 bases separated the two germline ends. Germline CDR1 reads SNHLY; CDR2 reads FYNNEI. CDR3 sequence: CASSETVTLAKNIQYF. DNA for the CDR3: TGTGCCAGCAGTGAAACGGTCACCTTAGCCAAAAACATTCAGTACTTC.

Notes on this clonotype: This may be a read error, as it is one base from a much larger clone. The chain couples TRBV3-1 to TRBJ2-4, with 8 bases that match TRBD1. The CDR3 has 14 residues. The germline V gene encodes CDR1 LGHDT and CDR2 YNNKEL (reference sequence). The CDR3 nucleotides are TGTGCCAGCAGTCGGACAGGGTCCAAAAAAATTCAGTACTTC. Translated, it gives CASSRTGSKKIQYF.